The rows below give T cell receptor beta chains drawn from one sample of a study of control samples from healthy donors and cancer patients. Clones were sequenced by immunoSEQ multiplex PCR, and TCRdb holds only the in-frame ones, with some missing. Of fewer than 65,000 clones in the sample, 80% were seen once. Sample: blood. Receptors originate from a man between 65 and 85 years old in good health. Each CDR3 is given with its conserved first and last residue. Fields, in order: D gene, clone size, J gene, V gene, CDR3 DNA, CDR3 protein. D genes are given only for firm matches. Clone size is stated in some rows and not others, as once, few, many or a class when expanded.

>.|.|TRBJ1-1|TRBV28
TGTGCCAGCAGTCCCGGACAGATGAACACTGAAGCTTTCTTT
CASSPGQMNTEAFF
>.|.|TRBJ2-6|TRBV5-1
TGCGCCAGCTCGACCTCTGGGGCCAACGTCCTGACTTTC
CASSTSGANVLTF
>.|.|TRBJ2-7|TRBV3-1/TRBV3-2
TGTGCCAGCAGCCAGGGGACTTACTACGAGCAGTACTTC
CASSQGTYYEQYF
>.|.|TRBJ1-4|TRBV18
TGTGCCAGCTCACCAGGCAGGACTGCAACTAATGAAAAACTGTTTTTT
CASSPGRTATNEKLFF
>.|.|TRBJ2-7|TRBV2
TGTGCCAGCATGAGGGACCTTGGGCAGTACTTC
CASMRDLGQYF
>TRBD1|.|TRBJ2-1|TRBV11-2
TGTGCCAGCAGCTTAGATCTGGGACAGGGGGTTTTCTTC
CASSLDLGQGVFF
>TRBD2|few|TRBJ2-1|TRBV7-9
TGTGCCAGCAGCTTAACAGCGGGAGGGTTAAATGAGCAGTTCTTC
CASSLTAGGLNEQFF
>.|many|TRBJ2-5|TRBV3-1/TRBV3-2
TGTGCCAGCAGCCCCCAGGCGGCTGGGGGGACCCAGTACTTC
CASSPQAAGGTQYF
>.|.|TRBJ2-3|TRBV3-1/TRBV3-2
TGTGCCAGCAGGTCGCAACTAGATTTCCGTACAGATACGCAGTATTTT
CASRSQLDFRTDTQYF
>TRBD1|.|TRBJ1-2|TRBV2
TGTGCCAGCAGTGATCCCGGGTCCGGGACAGTTTTCCGAAATGGCTACACCTTC
CASSDPGSGTVFRNGYTF
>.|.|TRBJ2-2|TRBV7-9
TGTGCCAGCAGCTTATCGGGAATAGGCACCGGGGAGCTGTTTTTT
CASSLSGIGTGELFF
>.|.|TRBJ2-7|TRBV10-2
TGCGCCAGCAGTGAGTCGACTCTAAAATGGGGGCACGAGCAGTACTTC
CASSESTLKWGHEQYF
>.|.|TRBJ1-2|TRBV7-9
TGTGCCAACAGCCCTGCTAACTATGGCTACACCTTC
CANSPANYGYTF
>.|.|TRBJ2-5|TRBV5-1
TGCGCCAGCTACGAAGCGGGCGGGACCCAGTACTTC
CASYEAGGTQYF
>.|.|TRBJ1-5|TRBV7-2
TGTGCCAGCAGCTTGATCCTAAATCAGCCCCAGCATTTT
CASSLILNQPQHF
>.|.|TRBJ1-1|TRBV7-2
TGTGCCAGCAGCTTAGCTGGCAGGGAGGACACTGAAGCTTTCTTT
CASSLAGREDTEAFF
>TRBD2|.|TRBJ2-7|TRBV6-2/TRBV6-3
TGTGCCAGCAGTCATCTAGCGGGGGACTCCTACGAGCAGTACTTC
CASSHLAGDSYEQYF
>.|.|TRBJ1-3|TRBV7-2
TGTGCCAGCAGCTTATTCAGACCTGGAAACACCATATATTTT
CASSLFRPGNTIYF
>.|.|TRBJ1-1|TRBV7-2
TGTGCCAGCAGCCCCAGCGTGAGCTATGGGCAGGGGAGGACTGAAGCTTTCTTT
CASSPSVSYGQGRTEAFF
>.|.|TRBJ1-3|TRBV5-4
TGTGCCAGCAGCTTGGGGGGGACCGGCTCTGGAAACACCATATATTTT
CASSLGGTGSGNTIYF
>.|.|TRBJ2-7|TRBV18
TGTGCCAGCTCACCATCTACAACCTACGAGCAGTACTTC
CASSPSTTYEQYF
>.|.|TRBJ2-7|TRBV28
TGTGCCAGCACCGACCGACAGGTAGCCTACGAGCAGTACTTC
CASTDRQVAYEQYF
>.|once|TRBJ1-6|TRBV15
TGTGCCACCAGCAGGGACCCCGGGACCACCGGTTCACCCCTCCACTTT
CATSRDPGTTGSPLHF
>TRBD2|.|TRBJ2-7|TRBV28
TGTGCCAGCAGTCTCGGACTAGCGGGAGCAAGGGAGCAGTACTTC
CASSLGLAGAREQYF
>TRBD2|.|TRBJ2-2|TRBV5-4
TGTGCCAGCAGCCTGTTCCAACTAGCGGGCGGCAAAGGGGAGCTGTTTTTT
CASSLFQLAGGKGELFF